Listed below are T cell receptor beta chains from one sample, sequenced in a study of blood T cell repertoires in COVID-19. Assay used: immunoSEQ multiplex PCR; TCRdb lists only in-frame clones, some missing. The repertoire holds roughly 220,000 clones, around 84% seen once, with around 5.7% in the top ten. Sequenced input: peripheral blood. The receptors originated from a man older than 75 with acute or convalescent COVID-19. Both conserved end residues are part of each CDR3. Fields, in order: J gene, clone size, V gene, CDR3 protein. A row's size may be missing; if present it is once, few, many or a size class.

>TRBJ1-2|-|TRBV19
CASSSDRDYGYTF
>TRBJ1-4|-|TRBV7-9
CASSLPVLDEKLFF
>TRBJ2-5|-|TRBV2
CASMGLAFQETQYF
>TRBJ2-5|-|TRBV5-4
CASSSGQGGETQYF
>TRBJ2-5|-|TRBV5-8
CASSLVGRQETQYF
>TRBJ1-2|-|TRBV30
CAWTLARQAGYTF
>TRBJ2-7|once|TRBV10-3
CATSPGELDLPDQQYF
>TRBJ2-2|-|TRBV10-3
CAISESGQGLGELFF
>TRBJ2-3|-|TRBV7-9
CASSRGASGSTDTQYF
>TRBJ1-2|-|TRBV27
CASSFLTRTGNYGYTF
>TRBJ2-1|-|TRBV19
CASSPGQGAYNEQFF
>TRBJ1-3|few|TRBV30
CAWRASSGNTIYF
>TRBJ1-1|-|TRBV5-1
CASSYGQGAISTEAFF
>TRBJ2-3|-|TRBV7-9
CASTIAGGADYRTDTQYF
>TRBJ1-3|-|TRBV21-1
CASSKVSWTVFGNTIYF
>TRBJ2-1|-|TRBV24-1
CATSHRGAGYNEQFF
>TRBJ2-2|-|TRBV25-1
CASSGSPTVNTGELFF
>TRBJ2-2|-|TRBV7-9
CASSSFSGGVTGELFF
>TRBJ2-2|-|TRBV6-5
CASSYTQGNTGELFF
>TRBJ2-3|-|TRBV7-3
CASSLTASGLGTDTQYF
>TRBJ1-2|-|TRBV24-1
CATSDQGGYGYTF
>TRBJ2-5|-|TRBV2
CASAREQTVVETQYF
>TRBJ1-3|-|TRBV25-1
CASISSGNTIYF
>TRBJ1-2|few|TRBV7-2
CASSLRTHGYTF
>TRBJ2-1|many|TRBV9
CASSSSSYNEQFF
>TRBJ2-5|-|TRBV24-1
CATSGGGLPQETQYF
>TRBJ2-1|-|TRBV19
CASSTWGLAGVTDEQFF
>TRBJ2-5|-|TRBV5-4
CASSLAGVGETQYF
>TRBJ1-1|-|TRBV19
CASSIQGNTEAFF
>TRBJ2-1|-|TRBV6-2/TRBV6-3
CASSSTSFSYNEQFF
>TRBJ2-1|-|TRBV6-5
CASIAGTSGYNEQFF
>TRBJ2-3|few|TRBV7-2
CASSLRDGPTDTQYF
>TRBJ2-1|-|TRBV4-2
CASSQDPGQAGNEQFF
>TRBJ2-7|-|TRBV27
CASSSLAGATYEQYF
>TRBJ1-2|-|TRBV28
CASSLGSYGYTF
>TRBJ2-2|few|TRBV9
CASAAGRQGYTGELFF
>TRBJ2-5|-|TRBV5-4
CASSLGSGVETQYF
>TRBJ2-7|-|TRBV2
CASSGFPVSSYEQYF
>TRBJ2-7|-|TRBV13
CASSFGAGGTYEQYF
>TRBJ1-5|-|TRBV6-4
CASSDGPGVQPQHF
>TRBJ1-1|-|TRBV6-5
CASSYSAGVNTEAFF
>TRBJ1-2|-|TRBV5-6
CASSSWTGGYYGYTF
>TRBJ2-7|once|TRBV10-3
CAISASLGGGPYEQYF
>TRBJ2-1|-|TRBV27
CASQREGGQYNEQFF
>TRBJ2-4|-|TRBV20-1
CSASDPRTPGSKNIQYF
>TRBJ2-3|-|TRBV19
CASSIAAGGNTDTQYF
>TRBJ2-1|once|TRBV5-6
CASTLRAGLYNEQFF
>TRBJ1-3|few|TRBV21-1
CASSKDGRGNTIYF
>TRBJ2-3|-|TRBV20-1
CSAIEGMGRVSTDTQYF
>TRBJ2-1|-|TRBV4-1
CASSQEITGTFSSYNEQFF
>TRBJ2-5|-|TRBV5-1
CASSLLQETQYF
>TRBJ1-2|few|TRBV9
CASSSGANYGYTF
>TRBJ2-5|-|TRBV25-1
CASSRQGGETQYF
>TRBJ1-4|-|TRBV11-2
CASSPTGLNEKLFF
>TRBJ2-7|-|TRBV28
CASTRGGVVEQYF
>TRBJ1-5|-|TRBV5-1
CASSLVPDQPQHF
>TRBJ2-7|-|TRBV5-6
CASSFKQAEQYF
>TRBJ1-5|-|TRBV21-1
CASSKAHRDQPQHF
>TRBJ2-5|-|TRBV6-6
CASSRNLDRKETQYF
>TRBJ2-3|once|TRBV5-1
CASSRGGEADTQYF